The rows below give T cell receptor beta chains drawn from one sample of a study of T cell repertoires in cytomegalovirus infection. These receptors have no identified antigens. TCRdb fed the reads into MiXCR, producing one record per CDR3 protein. The data hold about 570,000 distinct CDR3 sequences, with over 35% observed a single time. Material: cultured PBMCs, obtained from culture after CMV antigen stimulation. These receptors all stem from a human donor in good health (CMV status not recorded). Some clones in this sample may be carry-over from other donors' samples. Each CDR3 is given with its conserved first and last residue.

v_call	j_call	cdr3_aa
TRBV12-5	TRBJ1-2	CASGLAGAVGDGYTF
TRBV7-2	TRBJ2-5	CASSRNSQETQYF
TRBV18	TRBJ2-7	CASSPRGQGPYEQYF
TRBV7-2	TRBJ2-1	CASSLRVDRYNEQFF
TRBV7-2	TRBJ2-3	CASSLGPARADTQYF
TRBV7-2	TRBJ2-1	CASINGWGNEQFF
TRBV7-2	TRBJ2-3	CASTPSGEADTQYF
TRBV7-2	TRBJ2-7	CASSLGPGHPYEQYF
TRBV11-2	TRBJ2-1	CASSLGSGVAHEQFF
TRBV6-1	TRBJ2-6	CASTPWGTLSSGANVLTF
TRBV6-5	TRBJ2-7	CTSGAGVYEQYF
TRBV20-1	TRBJ2-1	CSARDWLRGADWDEQFF
TRBV7-8	TRBJ2-7	CASSYPSPRAHEQYF
TRBV6-2/TRBV6-3	TRBJ2-3	CASNRLPTDTQYF
TRBV2	TRBJ2-1	CASSEGQAQEQFF
TRBV7-9	TRBJ1-2	CASNPGGVYGYTF
TRBV27	TRBJ2-1	CASSPPRREQFF
TRBV7-8	TRBJ2-7	CASSSLGGSYEQYF
TRBV18	TRBJ2-5	CASSPTRDEETQYF
TRBV6-1	TRBJ2-6	CASIRAYSGANVLTF
TRBV11-2	TRBJ2-3	CASSLGPETDTQYF
TRBV12-3/TRBV12-4	TRBJ2-2	CASSSSGTTGELFF
TRBV6-6	TRBJ2-5	CATQGGAVKTQYF
TRBV11-2	TRBJ2-7	CASSKGLASYEQYF
TRBV11-2	TRBJ2-7	CASSWLVSYEQYF
TRBV20-1	TRBJ1-6	CSAGGDNNSPLHF
TRBV20-1	TRBJ2-5	CSAWRGSEETQYF
TRBV19	TRBJ2-1	CASTFTGEGGNEQFF
TRBV10-3	TRBJ2-2	CAISVLNTGELFF
TRBV5-4	TRBJ2-1	CASSLIGPNGNEQFF
TRBV20-1	TRBJ2-7	CSAREPAGVPHEQYF
TRBV4-1	TRBJ2-4	CASSQPHAGVAKNIQYF
TRBV6-1	TRBJ2-7	CASSENGGSAYEQYF
TRBV9	TRBJ2-1	CASSSPGRFDNEQFF
TRBV12-5	TRBJ1-1	CASGRRRGNMNTEAFF
TRBV12-3/TRBV12-4	TRBJ2-2	CASSRTSGGGTGELFF
TRBV28	TRBJ2-1	CASSGREFKNEQFF
TRBV27	TRBJ2-1	CASLKSGTPYNEQFF
TRBV4-3	TRBJ2-3	CASSQEPTDFHSTDTQYF
TRBV9	TRBJ2-3	CASSEGFSTDTQYF
TRBV20-1	TRBJ2-7	CSARDGTGRYEQYF
TRBV7-2	TRBJ2-1	CASSPDRAQYNEQFF
TRBV7-2	TRBJ1-5	CASSPRFSGQPQHF
TRBV14	TRBJ2-7	CASSQGPGLAGRLGLFGEQYF
TRBV24-1	TRBJ2-5	CATSDSAGETQYF
TRBV7-2	TRBJ1-1	CASSPSGWYVTEAFF
TRBV19	TRBJ1-6	CASSIGAGIWNSPLHF
TRBV12-3/TRBV12-4	TRBJ2-3	CASSTLGQGSALTDTQYF
TRBV18	TRBJ1-6	CASSGQKESPLHF
TRBV2	TRBJ2-7	CASKLGWGSRGEQYF
TRBV6-5	TRBJ2-1	CASRRSRVSEQFF
TRBV7-8	TRBJ2-7	CASSLLAGGAYEQYF
TRBV6-2/TRBV6-3	TRBJ1-4	CASKASGTTNEKLFF
TRBV9	TRBJ1-1	CASSPRGGGEVGMNTEAFF
TRBV6-6	TRBJ2-7	CASSLSGGALSYEQYF
TRBV4-1	TRBJ1-1	CASSQMGQGRTEAFF